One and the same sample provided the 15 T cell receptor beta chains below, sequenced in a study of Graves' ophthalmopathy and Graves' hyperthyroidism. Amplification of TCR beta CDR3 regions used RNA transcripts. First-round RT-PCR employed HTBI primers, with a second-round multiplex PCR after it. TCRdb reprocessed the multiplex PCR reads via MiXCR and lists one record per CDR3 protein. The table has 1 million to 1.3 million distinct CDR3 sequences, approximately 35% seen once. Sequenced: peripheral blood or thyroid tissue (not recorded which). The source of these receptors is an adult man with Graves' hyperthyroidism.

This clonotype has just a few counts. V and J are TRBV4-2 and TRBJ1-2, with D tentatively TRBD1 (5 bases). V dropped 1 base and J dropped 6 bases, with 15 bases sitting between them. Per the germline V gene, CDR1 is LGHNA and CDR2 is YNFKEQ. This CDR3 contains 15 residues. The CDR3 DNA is TGTGCCAGCAGCCAAGTCCCGCAGGGTATGGATGGCTACACCTTC. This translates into CASSQVPQGMDGYTF.

The DNA for the CDR3 is TGTGCCACCAGTGATCCAGGGACTAGCGACACAGATACGCAGTATTTT. Protein: CATSDPGTSDTDTQYF. The chain combines TRBV24-1 with TRBJ2-3, with 10 bases that match TRBD2. The CDR3 spans 16 residues. Germline CDR1 reads KGHDR; CDR2 reads SFDVKD. The junction had 4 bases not matched to a gene; V was cut back by 3 bases and J by 2 bases.

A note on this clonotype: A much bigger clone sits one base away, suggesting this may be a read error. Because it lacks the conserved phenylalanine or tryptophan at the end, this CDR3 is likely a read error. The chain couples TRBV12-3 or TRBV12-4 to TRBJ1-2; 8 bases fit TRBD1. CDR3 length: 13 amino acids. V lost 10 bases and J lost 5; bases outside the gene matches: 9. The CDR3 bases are TGTGCCACGGCCCTAGGACAGGGTTATGGCTACACCCTC. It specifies CATALGQGYGYTL.

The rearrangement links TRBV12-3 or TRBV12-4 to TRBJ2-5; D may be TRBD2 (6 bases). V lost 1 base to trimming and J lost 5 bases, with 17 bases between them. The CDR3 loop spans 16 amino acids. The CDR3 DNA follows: TGTGCCAGCAGTTTAGGGGATAGGAGGGGCCAGGAGACCCAGTACTTC. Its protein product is CASSLGDRRGQETQYF.

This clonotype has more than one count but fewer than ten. The CDR3 DNA sequence: TGTGCCAGCAAATATACAGGGTTCGGCAATCAGCCCCAGCATTTT. This gives the protein CASKYTGFGNQPQHF. The chain recombines TRBV6-6 with TRBJ1-5, with D tentatively TRBD1 (6 bases). The germline V gene encodes CDR1 MNHNY and CDR2 SVGAGI (reference sequence). Trimming left V 7 bases short and J 2 bases short, with 15 bases between. The CDR3 is 15 amino acids.

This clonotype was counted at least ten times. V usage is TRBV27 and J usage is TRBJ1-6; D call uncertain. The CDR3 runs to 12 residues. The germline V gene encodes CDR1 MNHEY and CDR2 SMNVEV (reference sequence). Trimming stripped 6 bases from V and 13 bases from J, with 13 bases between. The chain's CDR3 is CASSPTSFPLHF. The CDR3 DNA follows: TGTGCCAGCAGCCCAACATCTTTCCCCCTCCACTTT.

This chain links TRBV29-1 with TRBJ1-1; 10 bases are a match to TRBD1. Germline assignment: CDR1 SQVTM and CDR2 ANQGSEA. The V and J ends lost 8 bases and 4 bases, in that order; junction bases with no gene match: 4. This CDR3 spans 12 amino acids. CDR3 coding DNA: TGCAGCCTGGGACAGGGGAGCACTGAAGCTTTCTTT. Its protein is CSLGQGSTEAFF.

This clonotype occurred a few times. The CDR3 DNA is TGTGCCACCAGCAGGACGACAGGGTTAGGCCAAGAGACCCAGTACTTC. Translation gives CATSRTTGLGQETQYF. The V and J genes are TRBV15 and TRBJ2-5, with 7 bases identical to TRBD1. V lost 3 bases and J lost 1; bases outside the gene matches: 8. Germline CDR1 LNHNV, CDR2 YYDKDF (reference sequence). CDR3 length equals 16 residues.

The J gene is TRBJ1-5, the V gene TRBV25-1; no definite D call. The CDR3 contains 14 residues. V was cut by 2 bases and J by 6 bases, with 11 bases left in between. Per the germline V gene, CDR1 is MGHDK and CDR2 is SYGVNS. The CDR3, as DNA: TGTGCCAGCAGTGAAGGGAGAGGTGGTCAGCCCCAGCATTTT. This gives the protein CASSEGRGGQPQHF.

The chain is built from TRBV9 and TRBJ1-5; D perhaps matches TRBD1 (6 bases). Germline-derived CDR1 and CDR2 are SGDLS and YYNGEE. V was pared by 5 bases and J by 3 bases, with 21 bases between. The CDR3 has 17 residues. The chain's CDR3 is CASSDPGLAGHNQPQHF. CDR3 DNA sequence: TGTGCCAGCAGTGATCCGGGACTAGCGGGACACAATCAGCCCCAGCATTTT. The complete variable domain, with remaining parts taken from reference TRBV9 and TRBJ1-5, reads DSGVTQTPKHLITATGQRVTLRCSPRSGDLSVYWYQQSLDQGLQFLIQYYNGEERAKGNILERFSAQQFPDLHSELNLSSLELGDSALYFCASSDPGLAGHNQPQHFGDGTRLSIL.

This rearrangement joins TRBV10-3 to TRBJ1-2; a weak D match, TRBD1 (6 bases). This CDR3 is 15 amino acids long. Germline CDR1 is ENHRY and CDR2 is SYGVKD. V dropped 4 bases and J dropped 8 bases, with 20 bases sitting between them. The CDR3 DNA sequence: TGTGCCATCAGTGGTAGAACAGGGCCCAAAGAGGGCTACACCTTC. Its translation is CAISGRTGPKEGYTF.

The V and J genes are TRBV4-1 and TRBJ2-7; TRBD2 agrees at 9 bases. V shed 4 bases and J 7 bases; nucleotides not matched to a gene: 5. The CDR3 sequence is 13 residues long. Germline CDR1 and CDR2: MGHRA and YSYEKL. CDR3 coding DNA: TGCGCCAGCAGCCCTAGCGGGACTAGGGAGCAGTACTTC. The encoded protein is CASSPSGTREQYF.

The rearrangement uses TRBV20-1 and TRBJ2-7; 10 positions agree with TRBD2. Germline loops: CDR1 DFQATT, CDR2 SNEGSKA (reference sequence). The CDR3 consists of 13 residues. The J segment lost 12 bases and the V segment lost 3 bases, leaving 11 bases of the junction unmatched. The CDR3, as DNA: TGCAGTGCTAGCTCCAGCGGGAGGGCCCAGCGGTACTTC. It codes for CSASSSGRAQRYF.

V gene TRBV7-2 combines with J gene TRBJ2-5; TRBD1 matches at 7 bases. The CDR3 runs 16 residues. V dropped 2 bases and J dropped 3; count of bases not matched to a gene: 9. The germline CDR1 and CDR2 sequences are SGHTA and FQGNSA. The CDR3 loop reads CASSLRDSWTEETQYF. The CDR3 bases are TGTGCCAGCAGCTTACGGGACAGTTGGACGGAAGAGACCCAGTACTTC.

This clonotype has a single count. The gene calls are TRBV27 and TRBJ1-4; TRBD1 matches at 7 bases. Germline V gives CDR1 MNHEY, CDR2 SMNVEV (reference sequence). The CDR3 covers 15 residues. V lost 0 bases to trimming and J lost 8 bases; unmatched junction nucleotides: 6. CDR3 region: CASSLSSQGGEKLFF. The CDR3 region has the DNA TGTGCCAGCAGTTTATCGAGCCAGGGGGGGGAAAAACTGTTTTTT.